The entry below gives a single T cell receptor (beta chain) sequence along with its context. Its antigen is undetermined. Whereas donors were nominally healthy upon sampling, unrecorded immune exposures were probable. Use of 60 Vbeta and 13 Jbeta primers characterized the PCR. Measured with immunoSEQ multiplex PCR; TCRdb has only the in-frame clones, and not every one. This sample contains about 35,000 clones. These data come from a study of cytomegalovirus exposure and HLA in healthy donors. General study findings and limits: When analyzed later, a missense DCLRE1C variant was found to be linked to TCR beta V- and J-gene trimming.

This CDR3 contains 13 residues. The germline gives CDR1 GTSNPN, CDR2 SVGIG (reference sequence). Trimming took 2 bases from V and 0 from J, leaving 5 bases between them. The sequenced material came from PBMCs. This sequence originates from a man aged 40-50 years in good health and CMV-seronegative. The chain combines TRBV30 with TRBJ1-5; D gene unclear. DNA for the CDR3: TGTGCCTGGAGTTTAAATAGCAATCAGCCCCAGCATTTT. Residues: CAWSLNSNQPQHF. The whole variable domain, filled in from reference TRBV30 and TRBJ1-5, reads SQTIHQWPATLVQPVGSPLSLECTVEGTSNPNLYWYRQAAGRGLQLLFYSVGIGQISSEVPQNLSASRPQDRQFILSSKKLLLSDSGFYLCAWSLNSNQPQHFGDGTRLSIL.